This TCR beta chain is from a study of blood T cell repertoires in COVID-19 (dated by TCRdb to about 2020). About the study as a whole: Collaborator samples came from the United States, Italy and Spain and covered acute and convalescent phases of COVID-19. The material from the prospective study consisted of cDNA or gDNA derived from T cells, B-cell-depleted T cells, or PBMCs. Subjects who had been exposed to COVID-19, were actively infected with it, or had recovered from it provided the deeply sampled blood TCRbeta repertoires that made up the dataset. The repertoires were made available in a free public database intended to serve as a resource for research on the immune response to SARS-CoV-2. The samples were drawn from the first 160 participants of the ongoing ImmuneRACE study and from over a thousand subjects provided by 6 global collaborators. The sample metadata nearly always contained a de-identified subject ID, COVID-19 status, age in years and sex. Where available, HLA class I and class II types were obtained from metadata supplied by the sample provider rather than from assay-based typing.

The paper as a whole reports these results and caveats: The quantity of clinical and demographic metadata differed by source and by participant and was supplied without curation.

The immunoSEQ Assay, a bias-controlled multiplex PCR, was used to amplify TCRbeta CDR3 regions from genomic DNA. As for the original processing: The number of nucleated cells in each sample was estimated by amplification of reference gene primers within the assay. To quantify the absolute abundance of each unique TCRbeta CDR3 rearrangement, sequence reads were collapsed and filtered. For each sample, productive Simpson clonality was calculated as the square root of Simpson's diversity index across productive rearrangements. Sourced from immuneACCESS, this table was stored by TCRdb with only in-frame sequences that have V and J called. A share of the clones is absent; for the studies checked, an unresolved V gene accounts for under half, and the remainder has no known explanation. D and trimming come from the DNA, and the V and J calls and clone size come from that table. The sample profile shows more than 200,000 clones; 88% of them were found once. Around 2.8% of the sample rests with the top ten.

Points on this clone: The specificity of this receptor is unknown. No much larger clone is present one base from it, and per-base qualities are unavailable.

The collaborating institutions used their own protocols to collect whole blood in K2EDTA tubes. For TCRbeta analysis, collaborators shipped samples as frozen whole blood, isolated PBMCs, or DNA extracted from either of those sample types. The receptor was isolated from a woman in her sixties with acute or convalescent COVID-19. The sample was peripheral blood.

This receptor has the CDR3 CASSAEGWNYGYTF. The DNA is as follows: TGTGCCAGCAGTGCTGAGGGTTGGAACTATGGCTACACCTTC. The chain employs TRBV2 and TRBJ1-2, with the D gene uncertain. CDR1 and CDR2, per the germline V gene, are SNHLY and FYNNEI. V was cut back by 4 bases and J by 2 bases, leaving a gap of 11 bases between them. Measured from the cysteine to the phenylalanine, the CDR3 is 14 residues long. Just the 42-base CDR3 DNA is kept, in frame starting at base 1.